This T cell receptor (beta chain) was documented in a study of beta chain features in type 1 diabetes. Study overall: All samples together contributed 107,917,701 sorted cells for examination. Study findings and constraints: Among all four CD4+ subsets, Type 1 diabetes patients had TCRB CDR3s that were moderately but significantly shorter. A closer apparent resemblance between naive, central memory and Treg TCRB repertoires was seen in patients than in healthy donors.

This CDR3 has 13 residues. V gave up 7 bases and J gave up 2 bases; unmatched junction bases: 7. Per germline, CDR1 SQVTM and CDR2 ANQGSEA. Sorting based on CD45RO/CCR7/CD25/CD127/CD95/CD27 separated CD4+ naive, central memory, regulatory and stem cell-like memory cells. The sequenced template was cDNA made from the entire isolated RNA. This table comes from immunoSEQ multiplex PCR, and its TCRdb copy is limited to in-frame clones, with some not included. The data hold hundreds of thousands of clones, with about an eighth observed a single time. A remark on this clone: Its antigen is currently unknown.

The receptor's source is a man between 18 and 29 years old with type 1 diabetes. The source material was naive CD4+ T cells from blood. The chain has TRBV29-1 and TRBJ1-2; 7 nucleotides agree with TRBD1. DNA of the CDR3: TGCAGCGCCAGGGGACAGACCAACTATGGCTACACCTTC. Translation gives CSARGQTNYGYTF.